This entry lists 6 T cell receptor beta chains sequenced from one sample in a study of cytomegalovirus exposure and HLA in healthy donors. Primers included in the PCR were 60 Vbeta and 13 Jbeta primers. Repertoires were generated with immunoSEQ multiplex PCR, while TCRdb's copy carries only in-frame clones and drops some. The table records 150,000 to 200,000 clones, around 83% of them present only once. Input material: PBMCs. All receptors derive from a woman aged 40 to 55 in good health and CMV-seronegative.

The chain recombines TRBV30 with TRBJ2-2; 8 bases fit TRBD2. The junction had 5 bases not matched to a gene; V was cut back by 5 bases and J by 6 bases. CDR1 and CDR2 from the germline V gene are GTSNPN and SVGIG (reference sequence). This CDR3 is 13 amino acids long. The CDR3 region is CAWGLASSGELFF. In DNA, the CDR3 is TGTGCCTGGGGACTAGCCTCATCCGGGGAGCTGTTTTTT.

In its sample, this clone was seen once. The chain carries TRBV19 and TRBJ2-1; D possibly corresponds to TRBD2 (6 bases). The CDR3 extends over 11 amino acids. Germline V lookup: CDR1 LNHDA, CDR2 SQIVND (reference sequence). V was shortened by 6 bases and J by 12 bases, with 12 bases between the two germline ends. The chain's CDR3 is CASSGSLRQFF. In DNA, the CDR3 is TGTGCCAGTAGCGGGAGTCTGCGGCAGTTCTTC.

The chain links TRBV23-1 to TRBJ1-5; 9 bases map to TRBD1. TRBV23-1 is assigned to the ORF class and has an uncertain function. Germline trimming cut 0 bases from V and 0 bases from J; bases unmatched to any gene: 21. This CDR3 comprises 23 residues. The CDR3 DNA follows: TGCGCCAGCAGTCAATCTTGGGAGTGGACAGGGGCTGGCTCACTGTGTAGCAATCAGCCCCAGCATTTT. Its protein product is CASSQSWEWTGAGSLCSNQPQHF.

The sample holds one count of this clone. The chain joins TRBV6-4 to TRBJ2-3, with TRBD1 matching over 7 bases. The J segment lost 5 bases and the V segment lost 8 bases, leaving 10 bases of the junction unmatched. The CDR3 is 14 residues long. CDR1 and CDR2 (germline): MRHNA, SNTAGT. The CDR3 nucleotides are TGTGCCAGCCGCCGGGACAGAACGGGAGATACGCAGTATTTT. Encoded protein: CASRRDRTGDTQYF.

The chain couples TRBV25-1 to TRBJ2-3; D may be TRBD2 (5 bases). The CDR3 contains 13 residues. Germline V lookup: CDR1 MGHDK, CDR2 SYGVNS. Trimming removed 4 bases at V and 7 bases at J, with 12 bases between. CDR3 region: CASSVSGVHTQYF. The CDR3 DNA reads TGTGCCAGCAGTGTTTCCGGGGTACATACGCAGTATTTT.

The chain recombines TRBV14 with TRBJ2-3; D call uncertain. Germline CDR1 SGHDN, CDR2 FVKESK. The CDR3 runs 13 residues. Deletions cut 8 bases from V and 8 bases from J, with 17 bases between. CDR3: CASRTAPSGTQYF. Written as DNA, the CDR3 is TGTGCCAGCCGCACCGCCCCCTCGGGTACGCAGTATTTT.